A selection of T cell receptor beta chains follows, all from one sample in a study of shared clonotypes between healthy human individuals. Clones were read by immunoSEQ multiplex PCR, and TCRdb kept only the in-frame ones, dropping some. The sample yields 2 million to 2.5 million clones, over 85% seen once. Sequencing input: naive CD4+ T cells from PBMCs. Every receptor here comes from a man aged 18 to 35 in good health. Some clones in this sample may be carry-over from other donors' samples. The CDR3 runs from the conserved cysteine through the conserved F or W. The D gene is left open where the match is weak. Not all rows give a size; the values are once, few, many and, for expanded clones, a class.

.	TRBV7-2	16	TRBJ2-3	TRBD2	TGTGCCAGCAGCCGTGGGGTAGCGGGGTTCACAGATACGCAGTATTTT	CASSRGVAGFTDTQYF
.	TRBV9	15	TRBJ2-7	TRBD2	TGTGCCAGCAGCGTAGCTAGCGGGAGTTTCTTCGAGCAGTACTTC	CASSVASGSFFEQYF
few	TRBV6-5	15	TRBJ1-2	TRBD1	TGTGCCAGCAGCCCTGGGACAGGAGCTGTGAGGAGCTACACCTTC	CASSPGTGAVRSYTF
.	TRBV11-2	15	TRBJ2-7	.	TGTGCCAGCAGCTACGAGACAGCGAAGTCCTACGAGCAGTACTTC	CASSYETAKSYEQYF
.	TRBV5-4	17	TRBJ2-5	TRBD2	TGTGCCAGCAGCTTGGAGACTAGCGGGGGACTCCAAGAGACCCAGTACTTC	CASSLETSGGLQETQYF
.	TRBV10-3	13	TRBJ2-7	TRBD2	TGTGCCATCAGTGAAGCGGGAGCCTACGAGCAGTACTTC	CAISEAGAYEQYF
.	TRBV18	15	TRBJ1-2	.	TGTGCCAGCTCCCCGGCTACGGGGGGGCAGAATGGCTACACCTTC	CASSPATGGQNGYTF
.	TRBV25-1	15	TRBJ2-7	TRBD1	TGTGCCAGCAGTGACGGGACAGCACCCTCCTACGAGCAGTACTTC	CASSDGTAPSYEQYF
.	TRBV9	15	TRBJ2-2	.	TGTGCCAGCAGCGTAGCCCCAGGGAGTGGCGGGGAGCTGTTTTTT	CASSVAPGSGGELFF
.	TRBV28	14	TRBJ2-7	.	TGTGCCAGCAGCGGGCGAGGGGCAGGGTACGAGCAGTACTTC	CASSGRGAGYEQYF
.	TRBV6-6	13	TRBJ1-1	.	TGTGCCAGCAGTTACGTCAGGGACACTGAAGCTTTCTTT	CASSYVRDTEAFF